Following are 13 T cell receptor beta chains from one sample sequenced in a study of blood T cell repertoires in COVID-19. The protocol was immunoSEQ multiplex PCR, while the TCRdb copy is restricted to in-frame clones and leaves out a portion. The sample records fewer than 150,000 clones, roughly four fifths being singletons. Sequenced input: peripheral blood. The source of these receptors is a human donor in a cohort sampled during active COVID-19.

This clone was detected once. The gene calls are TRBV6-6 and TRBJ2-7; 10 bases are shared with TRBD1. The CDR3 has 12 residues. Germline V gene lookup returns CDR1 MNHNY and CDR2 SVGAGI (reference sequence). The ends lost 5 bases at V and 7 bases at J; junction bases unmatched: 2. This chain's CDR3 is CASSRTGGEQYF. The CDR3 nucleotides are TGTGCCAGCAGTCGGACAGGGGGAGAGCAGTACTTC.

The CDR3 loop is CASSHRGGANYGYTF. The CDR3 nucleotides are TGTGCCAGTAGCCATAGGGGCGGTGCTAACTATGGCTACACCTTC. The chain employs TRBV19 and TRBJ1-2; D perhaps matches TRBD1 (5 bases). V shed 6 bases and J shed 0 bases, with 14 bases lying between them. Germline loops: CDR1 LNHDA, CDR2 SQIVND (reference sequence). This CDR3 has 15 amino acids.

The CDR3 nucleotides are TGTGCCAGCAGTAATGGGGGGGGGTCCTACGAGCAGTACTTC. Its translation is CASSNGGGSYEQYF. The gene calls are TRBV6-5 and TRBJ2-7; 7 nucleotides align to TRBD2. The CDR3 consists of 14 residues. Trimming removed 5 bases from V and 1 base from J; junction bases left unmatched: 5. Germline V gene lookup returns CDR1 MNHEY and CDR2 SVGAGI.

The genes are TRBV6-1 and TRBJ2-4, with 9 bases lining up with TRBD2. J was trimmed by 6 bases and V by 3 bases; bases with no gene match: 3. CDR1 MNHNS and CDR2 SASEGT come from the germline V gene. This CDR3 is 14 amino acids long. CDR3 bases: TGTGCCAGCAGTGAGGGACTAGCCCTAAACATTCAGTACTTC. It is translated as CASSEGLALNIQYF.

The sample holds a few counts of this clone. J is TRBJ1-1 and V is TRBV30; 7 nucleotides line up with TRBD1. The CDR3 covers 13 residues. CDR1 and CDR2 from the germline V gene are GTSNPN and SVGIG (reference sequence). V dropped 4 bases and J dropped 0; count of bases not matched to a gene: 2. The CDR3 DNA sequence: TGTGCCTGGACCAGGGGGGTGAACACTGAAGCTTTCTTT. This codes for CAWTRGVNTEAFF.

V and J are TRBV28 and TRBJ2-7; unclear D gene. The CDR3 has 12 amino acids. Per the germline V gene, CDR1 is MDHEN and CDR2 is SYDVKM. V lost 8 bases to trimming and J lost 3 bases, with 11 bases between them. CDR3 nucleotide sequence: TGTGCCAGCGCACTCCAAGACTACGAGCAGTACTTC. Its protein is CASALQDYEQYF. Variable domain in full (rest from reference TRBV28 and TRBJ2-7): DVKVTQSSRYLVKRTGEKVFLECVQDMDHENMFWYRQDPGLGLRLIYFSYDVKMKEKGDIPEGYSVSREKKERFSLILESASTNQTSMYLCASALQDYEQYFGPGTRLTVT.

CDR3 region: CASSQGRGPGNSPLHF. CDR3 bases: TGCGCCAGCAGCCAAGGCAGGGGGCCCGGGAATTCACCCCTCCACTTT. This chain links TRBV4-1 with TRBJ1-6; 8 bases are a match to TRBD1. Germline CDR1 and CDR2: MGHRA and YSYEKL. CDR3 length equals 16 residues. The ends lost 1 base at V and 7 bases at J; junction bases unmatched: 6.

This sequence joins TRBV7-9 and TRBJ2-3; 11 bases line up with TRBD2. CDR1 is SEHNR and CDR2 is FQNEAQ in the germline V gene (reference sequence). Trimming at V came to 1 base and at J to 6 bases, leaving 3 bases not matched to a gene. The length of the CDR3 is 15 residues. CDR3 nucleotides: TGTGCCAGCAGCTTAGTCTCTAGCGGGGGGGATACGCAGTATTTT. This gives the protein CASSLVSSGGDTQYF.

This chain connects TRBV2 to TRBJ1-2; maybe TRBD1 (6 bases). Looked up from germline, CDR1 is SNHLY and CDR2 is FYNNEI. V was pared by 4 bases and J by 4 bases, with 19 bases between. The CDR3 totals 16 residues. The DNA for the CDR3 is TGTGCCAGCAGTGCCCTGGGGGGGGGCGTCCCCTATGGCTACACCTTC. It specifies CASSALGGGVPYGYTF.

V usage is TRBV5-4 and J usage is TRBJ2-5; 8 bases map to TRBD2. CDR3 size: 15 residues. The V and J ends lost 1 base and 0 bases, in that order; junction bases with no gene match: 2. The germline gives CDR1 SGHNT, CDR2 YYREEE (reference sequence). In DNA, the CDR3 is TGTGCCAGCAGCTTGAGGCGGGGGGACCAAGAGACCCAGTACTTC. Amino acid sequence: CASSLRRGDQETQYF. The complete variable domain, with remaining parts taken from reference TRBV5-4 and TRBJ2-5, reads ETGVTQSPTHLIKTRGQQVTLRCSSQSGHNTVSWYQQALGQGPQFIFQYYREEENGRGNFPPRFSGLQFPNYSSELNVNALELDDSALYLCASSLRRGDQETQYFGPGTRLLVL.

V usage is TRBV4-2 and J usage is TRBJ2-6; 9 bases agree with TRBD2. The CDR3 is made up of 18 amino acids. With 8 bases clipped from V and 4 bases from J, the junction kept 15 bases outside the gene matches. Germline V gene data show CDR1 as LGHNA and CDR2 as YNFKEQ. Written as DNA, the CDR3 is TGTGCCAGCTCCGTGTATGGCGGGGGGGCGTTCGGGGCCAACGTCCTGACTTTC. Residues: CASSVYGGGAFGANVLTF.

This chain joins TRBV5-6 and TRBJ1-2, with 7 bases matching TRBD1. Germline loops: CDR1 SGHDT, CDR2 YYEEEE. The CDR3 has 14 residues. Losses at the gene ends were 2 bases for V and 4 bases for J; bases not matched to a gene: 5. The DNA of the CDR3 is TGTGCCAGCAGCTTCCGACAGGGCGCCTATGGCTACACCTTC. Its protein product is CASSFRQGAYGYTF.

The rearrangement uses TRBV6-5 and TRBJ2-4; 8 nucleotides align to TRBD2. The V and J ends lost 4 bases and 1 base, in that order; junction bases with no gene match: 6. CDR3 length: 16 residues. CDR1 and CDR2 (germline): MNHEY, SVGAGI. CDR3: CASSSHSGAAKNIQYF. CDR3 DNA sequence: TGTGCCAGCAGTTCCCATAGCGGGGCGGCCAAAAACATTCAGTACTTC.